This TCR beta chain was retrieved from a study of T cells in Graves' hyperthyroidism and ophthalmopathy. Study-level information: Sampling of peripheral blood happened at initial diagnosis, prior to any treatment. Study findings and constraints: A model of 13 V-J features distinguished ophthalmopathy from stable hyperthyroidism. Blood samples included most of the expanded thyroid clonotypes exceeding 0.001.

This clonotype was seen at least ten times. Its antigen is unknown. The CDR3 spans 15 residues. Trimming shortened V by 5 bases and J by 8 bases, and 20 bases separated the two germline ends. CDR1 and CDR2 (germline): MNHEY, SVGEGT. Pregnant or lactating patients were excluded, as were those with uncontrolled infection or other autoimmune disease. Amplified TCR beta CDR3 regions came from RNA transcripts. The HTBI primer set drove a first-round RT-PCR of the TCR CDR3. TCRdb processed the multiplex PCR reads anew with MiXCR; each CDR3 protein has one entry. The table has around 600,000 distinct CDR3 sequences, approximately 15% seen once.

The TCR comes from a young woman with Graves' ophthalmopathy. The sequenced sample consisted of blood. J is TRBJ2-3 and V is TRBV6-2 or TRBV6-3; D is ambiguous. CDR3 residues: CASSQPLWPDGTQYF. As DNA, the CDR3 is TGTGCCAGCAGTCAACCCCTATGGCCCGACGGTACGCAGTATTTT.